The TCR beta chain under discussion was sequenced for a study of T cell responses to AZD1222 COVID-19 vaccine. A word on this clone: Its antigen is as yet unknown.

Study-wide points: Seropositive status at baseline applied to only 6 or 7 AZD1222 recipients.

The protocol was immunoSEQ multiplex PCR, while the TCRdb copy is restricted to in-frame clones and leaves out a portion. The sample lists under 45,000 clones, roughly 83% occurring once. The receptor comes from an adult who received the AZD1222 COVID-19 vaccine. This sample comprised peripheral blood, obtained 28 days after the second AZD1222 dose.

The CDR3 spells CASSYTLDTQYF. The CDR3 DNA reads as TGTGCCAGCAGTTACACTTTGGATACGCAGTATTTT. V usage is TRBV6-5 and J usage is TRBJ2-3; D not certain. The CDR3 is made up of 12 amino acids. The V gene's germline CDR1 is MNHEY and CDR2 SVGAGI. V lost 2 bases and J 6 bases, leaving 6 bases between the germline ends.